This TCR beta chain comes out of a study of Ad26.COV2.S vaccination and SARS-CoV-2 variants. The overall study: By the intramuscular route, Ad26.COV2.S was given once, or twice 56 days apart.

The assay was immunoSEQ multiplex PCR, and TCRdb's table has in-frame clones only and misses some. This table has under 400,000 clones, 87% appearing once. The sample's treatment: approximately 18 received Ad26.COV2.S at low or high dose, single or two shots; several received placebo; per-sample allocation not given. Following the first vaccine or placebo injection, samples were taken on day 63. The V and J ends lost 0 bases and 6 bases respectively, with 8 bases between them. The CDR3 length is 13 residues. CDR1 is WSHSY, CDR2 SAAADI, per germline. The sequence was collected from a person aged 18-60 years who received the Ad26.COV2.S COVID-19 vaccine or a placebo. The genes are TRBV10-2 and TRBJ1-2, with D hard to call. The sample in question was peripheral blood, obtained in a trial of Ad26.COV2.S vaccine versus placebo. CDR3 DNA sequence: TGCGCCAGCAGTGAGTCGGTATGGGATGGCTACACCTTC. It specifies CASSESVWDGYTF.